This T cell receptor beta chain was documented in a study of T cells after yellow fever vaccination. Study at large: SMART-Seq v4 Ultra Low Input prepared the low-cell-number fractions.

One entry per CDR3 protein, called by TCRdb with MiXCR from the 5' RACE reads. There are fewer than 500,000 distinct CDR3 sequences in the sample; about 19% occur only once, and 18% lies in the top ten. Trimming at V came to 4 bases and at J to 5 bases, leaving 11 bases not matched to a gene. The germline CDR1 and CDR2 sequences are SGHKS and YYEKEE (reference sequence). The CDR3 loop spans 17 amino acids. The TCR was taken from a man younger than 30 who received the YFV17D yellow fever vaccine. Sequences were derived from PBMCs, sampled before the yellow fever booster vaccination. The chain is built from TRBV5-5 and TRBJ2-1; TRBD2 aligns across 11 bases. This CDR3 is CASSVGIAGGLNNEQFF. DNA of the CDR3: TGTGCCAGCAGCGTAGGGATAGCGGGGGGGCTCAACAATGAGCAGTTCTTC.